This TCR beta chain is drawn from a study of blood T cell repertoires in COVID-19. Overall study: Collection of acute and convalescent COVID-19 samples took place in the United States, Italy and Spain.

From germline, CDR1 is LNHDA and CDR2 SQIVND (reference sequence). CDR3 length: 13 amino acids. In assigning cohorts, the study relied on participant-reported clinical history. The method was immunoSEQ multiplex PCR; TCRdb's version includes in-frame clones alone and lacks a portion of them. This table has just over 350,000 clones, roughly 87% appearing once. This clone was seen repeatedly, ten times or more. Sequenced: PBMCs or T cells enriched from blood (not recorded which). This clonotype was obtained from a woman in her 30s who had recovered from COVID-19. The V call is TRBV19, the J call TRBJ1-6; the D gene is possibly TRBD1 (6 bases). Here the CDR3 DNA reads TGTGCGTCGCAGGGGCAGAATAATTCACCCCTCCACTTT. Amino acids: CASQGQNNSPLHF.